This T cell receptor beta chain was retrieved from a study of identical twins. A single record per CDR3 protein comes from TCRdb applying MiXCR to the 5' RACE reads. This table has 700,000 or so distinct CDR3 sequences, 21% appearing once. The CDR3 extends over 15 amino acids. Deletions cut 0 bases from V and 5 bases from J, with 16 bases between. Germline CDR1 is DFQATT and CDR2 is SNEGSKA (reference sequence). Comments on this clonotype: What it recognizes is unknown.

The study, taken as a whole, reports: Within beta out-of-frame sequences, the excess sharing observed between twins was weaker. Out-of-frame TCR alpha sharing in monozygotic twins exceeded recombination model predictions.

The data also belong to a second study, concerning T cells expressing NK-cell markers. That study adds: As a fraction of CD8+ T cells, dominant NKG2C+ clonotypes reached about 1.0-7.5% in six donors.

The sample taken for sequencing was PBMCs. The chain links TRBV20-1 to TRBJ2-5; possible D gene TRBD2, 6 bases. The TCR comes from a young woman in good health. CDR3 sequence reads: CSARDPGRRGETQYF. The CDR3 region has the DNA TGCAGTGCTAGAGATCCAGGACGTCGGGGGGAGACCCAGTACTTC.